The 17 T cell receptor beta chains reported below all come from one sample, sequenced in a study of post-analysis software for immune sequencing data. General study results and limits: Patients carried four or five TRBV segments more frequently than controls did, and TRBV5-6, TRBV5-1 and TRBV20-1 were among them.

Prepared libraries of TCR beta cDNA carried unique molecular identifiers. Via MiXCR, TCRdb re-called the PCR reads, giving one row per CDR3 protein. The data show about 820,000 distinct CDR3 sequences, approximately 53% seen once. No antigen is known for these receptors. Sequenced sample: blood. The receptors originated from a girl between 5 and 17 years old with multiple sclerosis.

The rearrangement links TRBV6-2 or TRBV6-3 to TRBJ2-7; 7 nucleotides align to TRBD2. Germline trimming cut 4 bases from V and 5 bases from J; bases unmatched to any gene: 8. Germline values: CDR1 MNHEY, CDR2 SVGEGT. The CDR3 is 14 residues long. CDR3 loop: CASSWRTSLDEQYF. In DNA form, the CDR3 reads TGTGCCAGCAGTTGGAGGACTAGTCTAGACGAGCAGTACTTC.

V is TRBV10-3 and J is TRBJ1-2, with 9 bases aligning to TRBD1. The junction had 6 bases not matched to a gene; V was cut back by 6 bases and J by 4 bases. The CDR3 covers 14 residues. CDR1 ENHRY and CDR2 SYGVKD come from the germline V gene. CDR3 sequence (DNA): TGTGCCATCAGCACGGGGACAGGGACCTATGGCTACACCTTC. Amino acids: CAISTGTGTYGYTF.

About this clonotype: Compared with germline, one end of the junction differs, possibly owing to a read error. The V gene is TRBV20-1, the J gene TRBJ1-2, with 7 bases matching TRBD1. Germline lookup yields CDR1 DFQATT and CDR2 SNEGSKA (reference sequence). This CDR3 comprises 14 residues. CDR3 DNA: TGCAGTGCTGTTAGGACAGGAGGGGTGTGGGGCTACATCTTC. Translation gives CSAVRTGGVWGYIF.

V usage is TRBV18 and J usage is TRBJ1-1; the D is unclear. Trimming pared 0 bases from V and 8 bases from J, leaving 19 bases between. CDR1 is KGHSH and CDR2 is LQKENI in the germline V gene. The CDR3 runs to 16 residues. The CDR3, as DNA: TGTGCCAGCTCACCACCGACGAACATTGGTCCCTTAGAAGCTTTCTTT. Protein sequence: CASSPPTNIGPLEAFF. The variable domain in full, completed from reference TRBV18 and TRBJ1-1, reads NAGVMQNPRHLVRRRGQEARLRCSPMKGHSHVYWYRQLPEEGLKFMVYLQKENIIDESGMPKERFSAEFPKEGPSILRIQQVVRGDSAAYFCASSPPTNIGPLEAFFGQGTRLTVV.

To note about this clonotype: A read error may account for a junction end that differs from germline. The genes are TRBV20-1 and TRBJ1-5; TRBD1 aligns across 7 bases. Germline CDR1 DFQATT, CDR2 SNEGSKA (reference sequence). CDR3 length equals 12 residues. The CDR3 DNA follows: TGCAGTGCTCGAGACAGGGCAGAGCCCCAGCATTTT. This sequence encodes CSARDRAEPQHF.

This clonotype occurred a few times. This chain links TRBV7-9 with TRBJ2-6; D ambiguous. V was shortened by 4 bases and J by 0 bases, with 7 bases between the two germline ends. The CDR3 loop spans 15 amino acids. Germline values: CDR1 SEHNR, CDR2 FQNEAQ (reference sequence). The CDR3 is CASSSIPSGANVLTF. Here the CDR3 DNA reads TGTGCCAGCAGCTCAATCCCCTCTGGGGCCAACGTCCTGACTTTC.

This clonotype was picked up one time. The rearrangement links TRBV5-1 to TRBJ1-4; D not resolved. The germline V and J ends were trimmed by 2 bases and 7 bases, with 9 bases remaining between them. This CDR3 is 13 amino acids long. Germline V gives CDR1 SGHRS, CDR2 YFSETQ. CDR3 protein: CASSFTASEKLFF. The CDR3 nucleotides are TGCGCCAGCAGCTTTACAGCGAGTGAAAAACTGTTTTTT.

This clonotype was observed once. One junction end does not reproduce the germline sequence, and a read error may be involved. CDR3 loop: CASSQPGQGWYNEQFF. The CDR3 region has the DNA TGTGCCAGCAGTCAACCGGGACAGGGATGGTACAACGAGCAGTTCTTC. The V call is TRBV6-6, the J call TRBJ2-1; 9 bases match TRBD1. Germline values: CDR1 MNHNY, CDR2 SVGAGI (reference sequence). The CDR3 is 16 residues long.

V is TRBV12-3 or TRBV12-4 and J is TRBJ2-4; tentatively, D is TRBD1 (6 bases). The CDR3 sequence is 15 residues long. The V end lost 5 bases, the J end lost 7 bases, and 18 bases lay between the germline ends. CDR3 region: CASSRGQLGWNIQYF. In DNA form, the CDR3 reads TGTGCCAGCAGTCGCGGACAGCTGGGGTGGAACATTCAGTACTTC.

This chain uses TRBV27 with TRBJ1-5; TRBD1 agrees at 7 bases. Germline values: CDR1 MNHEY, CDR2 SMNVEV (reference sequence). J gave up 2 bases and V 5 bases, and 18 bases lay outside the gene matches. This CDR3 is 19 amino acids long. The CDR3 bases are TGTGCCAGCAGTCATGCGAAATATGCCCCAGGGGGACGCAATCAGCCCCAGCATTTT. Residues: CASSHAKYAPGGRNQPQHF.

The J gene is TRBJ2-3, the V gene TRBV20-1; 9 positions match TRBD2. The junction had 8 bases not matched to a gene; V was cut back by 3 bases and J by 7 bases. The CDR3 length is 14 residues. CDR1 and CDR2 (germline): DFQATT, SNEGSKA (reference sequence). The CDR3 DNA reads as TGCAGTGCTAGGGCGGGAGGGGGGCAAAATACGCAGTATTTT. Residues: CSARAGGGQNTQYF.

This clonotype was observed a few times. V and J are TRBV6-1 and TRBJ1-2; 7 bases line up with TRBD1. The CDR3 has 14 residues. Germline V CDR1 and CDR2: MNHNS, SASEGT. The V gene end was trimmed by 5 bases and the J gene end by 3 bases; junction bases not matched to a gene: 6. The CDR3 DNA reads as TGTGCCAGCAGTTCAAAGGGGGCCGACTATGGCTACACCTTC. Protein sequence: CASSSKGADYGYTF.

The chain uses TRBV20-1 and TRBJ2-7; 10 positions agree with TRBD2. The end of the DNA aligns better with TRBJ2-1, so the J call may be wrong. The CDR3 is 15 amino acids. CDR1 and CDR2 from the germline V gene are DFQATT and SNEGSKA (reference sequence). The CDR3 loop reads CSASTPSGRGGEQFF. As DNA, the CDR3 is TGCAGTGCTAGCACTCCTAGCGGGAGAGGAGGTGAGCAGTTCTTC.

Details on this clonotype: A junction boundary mismatches the germline segment, possibly from a read error. The chain carries TRBV6-1 and TRBJ2-3; TRBD1 is a possible D gene (6 bases). Germline-derived CDR1 and CDR2 are MNHNS and SASEGT. The CDR3 length is 18 residues. Here the CDR3 reads CVSSPYTARTAVTDTQYF. DNA for the CDR3: TGTGTCAGCAGCCCCTATACGGCCCGGACAGCGGTGACAGATACGCAGTATTTT.

The chain links TRBV5-1 to TRBJ2-1; 8 bases are shared with TRBD1. V shed 0 bases and J 10 bases; nucleotides not matched to a gene: 12. There are 16 residues in the CDR3. The V gene's germline CDR1 is SGHRS and CDR2 YFSETQ. The CDR3 sequence: CASSLEMTGATYEQFF. The CDR3 nucleotides read TGCGCCAGCAGCTTGGAGATGACAGGGGCCACCTACGAGCAGTTCTTC.

CDR3 nucleotides: TGTGCCAGCAGATCTTTACGTGAGCAGTTCTTC. This sequence encodes CASRSLREQFF. This chain links TRBV6-5 with TRBJ2-1; D not resolved. The CDR3 has 11 amino acids. The germline gives CDR1 MNHEY, CDR2 SVGAGI. V lost 6 bases, J lost 9 bases, and 9 bases lay in between.

V is TRBV7-2 and J is TRBJ2-7; 11 nucleotides align to TRBD2. The germline CDR1 and CDR2 sequences are SGHTA and FQGNSA. The J segment lost 6 bases and the V segment lost 1 base, leaving 5 bases of the junction unmatched. This CDR3 contains 15 residues. The CDR3 loop reads CASSLVASGRFEQYF. The DNA of the CDR3 is TGTGCCAGCAGCTTAGTGGCTAGCGGGAGGTTCGAGCAGTACTTC.